A single T cell receptor beta chain is shown here with its context. As yet, its antigen is unknown. Other DNA sequences in this specimen translate into the identical CDR3. The data stem from a study of beta chain features in type 1 diabetes. J lost 7 bases, V lost 7 bases, and 6 bases had no gene match. The germline gives CDR1 SQVTM, CDR2 ANQGSEA. CDR3 length equals 13 residues. cDNA synthesis used the whole RNA isolate, giving expressed TCRB sequences. The assay was immunoSEQ multiplex PCR, and TCRdb's table has in-frame clones only and misses some. This table has some 410,000 clones, 10% to 12% appearing once. Study outcomes and limitations: A cDNA-based sequencing approach could over-represent cells with high TCR expression.

The sample comprised naive CD4+ T cells from blood. This sequence originates from a young woman in good health. The genes are TRBV29-1 and TRBJ1-6, with 8 nucleotides matching TRBD1. CDR3 DNA sequence: TGCAGCGCCCGGACAGGGAACAATTCACCCCTCCACTTT. It yields the protein CSARTGNNSPLHF.